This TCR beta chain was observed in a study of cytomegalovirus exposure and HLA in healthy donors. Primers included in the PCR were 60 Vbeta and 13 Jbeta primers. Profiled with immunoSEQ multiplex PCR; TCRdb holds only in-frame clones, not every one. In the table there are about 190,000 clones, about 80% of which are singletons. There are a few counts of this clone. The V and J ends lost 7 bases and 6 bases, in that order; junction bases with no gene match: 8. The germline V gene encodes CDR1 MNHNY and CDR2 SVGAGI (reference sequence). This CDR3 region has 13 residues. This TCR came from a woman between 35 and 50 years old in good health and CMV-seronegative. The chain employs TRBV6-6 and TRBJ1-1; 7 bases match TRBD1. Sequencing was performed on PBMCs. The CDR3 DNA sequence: TGTGCCAGCATCCGGGACAGCTTGCCTGAAGCTTTCTTT. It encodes CASIRDSLPEAFF.